A selection of T cell receptor beta chains follows, all from one sample in a study of blood T cells in healthy people across ages. MiXCR, run by TCRdb on the 5' RACE reads, gives a single entry per CDR3 protein. Seen here are approximately 770,000 distinct CDR3 sequences, 58% observed once, and the top ten hold approximately 21%. The sample was blood. These receptors all stem from a man aged 25 to 40 in good health. Each CDR3 is given with its conserved first and last residue. The D gene is left open where the match is weak. The listing skips clone size in some rows; elsewhere it reads once, few, many or a size class.

d_gene,abundance,j_gene,v_gene,CDR3nt,CDR3aa
NA,few,TRBJ1-1,TRBV4-2,TGTGCCAGCAGCCAAGATATGGGGGTTCGCGGCACTGAAGCTTTCTTT,CASSQDMGVRGTEAFF
TRBD2,few,TRBJ2-7,TRBV20-1,TGCAGTGCTAGGGTAGCGGGGGGCGAAGAGCAGTACTTC,CSARVAGGEEQYF
TRBD1,NA,TRBJ2-5,TRBV9,TGTGCCAGCAGCGAGGGACAGACGAGGATTGGGGAGACCCAGTACTTC,CASSEGQTRIGETQYF
NA,NA,TRBJ2-5,TRBV7-2,TGTGCCAGCAGCCCTCCCGGGGGCCATGAGACCCAGTACTTC,CASSPPGGHETQYF
TRBD1,NA,TRBJ1-1,TRBV6-9,TGTGCCAGCCTTTTAGAGACAGGGGGACGGGACACTGAAGCTTTCTTT,CASLLETGGRDTEAFF
NA,NA,TRBJ1-6,TRBV6-5,TGTGCCAGCAGTTCCACTTGGGGGACCGGGTTGAATTCACCCCTCCACTTT,CASSSTWGTGLNSPLHF
TRBD1,NA,TRBJ1-2,TRBV7-9,TGTGCCAGCAGCTTAGGGGGACAGATAACGTTTGGCTACACCTTC,CASSLGGQITFGYTF
NA,NA,TRBJ1-5,TRBV6-1,TGTGCCAGCAGTGAAGGACAGAACTACAATCAGCCCCAGCATTTT,CASSEGQNYNQPQHF
NA,NA,TRBJ2-3,TRBV21-1,TGTGCCAGCACCCCGAAACTAGCGGGGCAAATCACAGATACGCAGTATTTT,CASTPKLAGQITDTQYF
TRBD1,NA,TRBJ2-1,TRBV12-3/TRBV12-4,TGTGCCAGCAGTTTCACAGGGGCTGGGTCCCATGAGCAGTTCTTC,CASSFTGAGSHEQFF
NA,NA,TRBJ2-1,TRBV29-1,TGCAGCGTTGGAGTAGCTTGGTTAGGAGAGCAGTTCTTC,CSVGVAWLGEQFF
NA,NA,TRBJ2-5,TRBV7-2,TGTGCCAGCAGCGCAACTAGCTACCAAGAGACCCAGTACTTC,CASSATSYQETQYF
TRBD1,NA,TRBJ2-7,TRBV4-2,TGTGCCAGCAGCCAAGCTGACAGGGTGGAGTACGAGCAGTACTTC,CASSQADRVEYEQYF
NA,few,TRBJ2-7,TRBV7-2,TGTGCCAGCAGCCTTAAAATTTTGTCGCAGGGGGGCTCCTACGAGCAGTACTTC,CASSLKILSQGGSYEQYF
NA,NA,TRBJ2-7,TRBV6-5,TGTGCCAGCAGTTACTTTGTGGGGGGTGGCTACGAGCAGTACTTC,CASSYFVGGGYEQYF
TRBD1,NA,TRBJ1-2,TRBV12-5,TGTGCTAGTGGTTTAGGGGCTGGGACAGGATATTATGGCTACACCTTC,CASGLGAGTGYYGYTF
TRBD2,NA,TRBJ2-5,TRBV11-2,TGTGCCAGCAGCCAACCAACAGGGACTAGCGGGGGTGGAACCCAGTACTTC,CASSQPTGTSGGGTQYF
NA,NA,TRBJ2-7,TRBV7-2,TGTGCCAGCAGCCCACTAGGGTGGGGGACCTACGAGCAGTACTTC,CASSPLGWGTYEQYF
NA,NA,TRBJ2-7,TRBV20-1,TGCAGTGCTATCACAATCCCAGGCCGGGAGTTGGAGCAGTACTTC,CSAITIPGRELEQYF
TRBD1,once,TRBJ2-1,TRBV7-2,TGTGCCAGCAGCTTACCAGGACAGGGCTCCGGTGAGCAGTTCTTC,CASSLPGQGSGEQFF
NA,NA,TRBJ2-1,TRBV20-1,TGCAGTGCTAGAGATGACCTCTCTGTAGCGCCCTCCAACAATGAGCAGTTCTTC,CSARDDLSVAPSNNEQFF
TRBD2,few,TRBJ2-5,TRBV29-1,TGCAGCGTTGGGCGAGCGGGAGGGTCTGAGACCCAGTACTTC,CSVGRAGGSETQYF
TRBD1,NA,TRBJ2-3,TRBV20-1,TGCAGTGCCTACAGGGGGGAAGGCACAGATACGCAGTATTTT,CSAYRGEGTDTQYF
NA,NA,TRBJ2-6,TRBV27,TGTGCCAGCAGTCCGATAGGGGGGGCCAACGTCCTGACTTTC,CASSPIGGANVLTF
NA,NA,TRBJ2-2,TRBV20-1,TGCAGTGCCACCGATCCGGGACGGAGCAGTGCAGGGGAGCTGTTTTTT,CSATDPGRSSAGELFF
NA,NA,TRBJ1-1,TRBV11-2,TGTGCCAGCAGCTTAGGAAACTGGAACACTGAAGCTTTCTTT,CASSLGNWNTEAFF
TRBD1,NA,TRBJ2-7,TRBV10-3,TGTGCCATCAGTGAGTCGAGTGGGGGACAGCCCTACGAGCAGTACTTC,CAISESSGGQPYEQYF
TRBD1,few,TRBJ1-5,TRBV12-3/TRBV12-4,TGTGCCAGCATGATGGGAGGGGGCGATCCCCAGCATTTT,CASMMGGGDPQHF
NA,few,TRBJ1-1,TRBV7-9,TGTGCCAGCAGCTTAGGGGGGCAGGTTGAAGCTTTCTTT,CASSLGGQVEAFF
TRBD2,NA,TRBJ2-5,TRBV5-1,TGCGCCAGCAGCCCCGGGGGGTCAATGGAGACCCAGTACTTC,CASSPGGSMETQYF
NA,NA,TRBJ2-7,TRBV4-2,TGTGCCAGCAGCCAATCACAGGGGACTTCTTACTACGAGCAGTACTTC,CASSQSQGTSYYEQYF